These 17 T cell receptor beta chains came from one sample sequenced in a study of blood T cell repertoires in COVID-19. The repertoire was sequenced with immunoSEQ multiplex PCR; TCRdb's copy has only in-frame clones and lacks some. The sample shows 75,000 or so clones, roughly 84% of them seen only once. The sample taken for sequencing was peripheral blood. These receptors came from a middle-aged man with acute or convalescent COVID-19.

For the CDR3, the DNA is TGTGCCAGCGCTAGGATGGGGGCCCCTGAAGCTTTCTTT. Translated, it gives CASARMGAPEAFF. The chain employs TRBV7-2 and TRBJ1-1, with D possibly matching TRBD1 (6 bases). The germline CDR1 and CDR2 sequences are SGHTA and FQGNSA. The CDR3 has 13 amino acids. V was cut by 8 bases and J by 6 bases, with 16 bases left in between.

This chain connects TRBV10-3 to TRBJ2-7; 13 bases are shared with TRBD2. V lost 6 bases, J lost 7 bases, and 6 bases stayed unmatched. Germline V gene data show CDR1 as ENHRY and CDR2 as SYGVKD. This CDR3 spans 14 amino acids. CDR3 nucleotides: TGTGCCATCAGAGGACTAGCGGGAGCTGGGGAGCAGTACTTC. Residues: CAIRGLAGAGEQYF.

The rearrangement joins TRBV3-1 (or the pseudogene TRBV3-2) to TRBJ2-2; D gene unclear. V was cut by 1 base and J by 6 bases, with 6 bases left in between. This CDR3 spans 13 amino acids. Germline assignment: CDR1 LGHDT and CDR2 YNNKEL (reference sequence). The CDR3 DNA follows: TGTGCCAGCAGCCAAGCAATAGCCGGGGAGCTGTTTTTT. Translation: CASSQAIAGELFF.

The chain combines TRBV7-9 with TRBJ2-5; D unresolved. Germline loops: CDR1 SEHNR, CDR2 FQNEAQ (reference sequence). With 2 bases removed from V and 5 bases from J, the gap between germline ends came to 6 bases. The CDR3 contains 12 residues. This CDR3 is CASSLRSETQYF. The CDR3 DNA sequence: TGTGCCAGCAGCTTACGCAGTGAGACCCAGTACTTC.

This clone was seen just once. V and J are TRBV25-1 and TRBJ1-1; D is unclear. V was cut by 1 base and J by 2 bases, with 5 bases left in between. The germline gives CDR1 MGHDK, CDR2 SYGVNS. The CDR3 covers 13 residues. The CDR3 sequence: CASSELLNTEAFF. CDR3 nucleotides: TGTGCCAGCAGTGAATTACTTAACACTGAAGCTTTCTTT.

This chain uses TRBV6-2 or TRBV6-3 with TRBJ2-7, with 12 bases matching TRBD2. The V gene end was trimmed by 6 bases and the J gene end by 0 bases; junction bases not matched to a gene: 9. Germline-derived CDR1 and CDR2 are MNHEY and SVGEGT. The CDR3 totals 17 residues. This CDR3 reads CASSPGTSGFLSYEQYF. The CDR3 bases are TGTGCCAGCAGCCCAGGGACTAGCGGGTTTCTCTCCTACGAGCAGTACTTC.

This clone occurred once. V gene TRBV19 combines with J gene TRBJ1-5; 8 bases are a match to TRBD1. This CDR3 region has 13 residues. Germline loops: CDR1 LNHDA, CDR2 SQIVND (reference sequence). V lost 5 bases, J lost 4 bases, and 1 base stayed unmatched. CDR3 amino acids: CASSDRGNQPQHF. CDR3 bases: TGTGCCAGTAGTGACAGGGGTAATCAGCCCCAGCATTTT.

The chain carries TRBV6-2 or TRBV6-3 and TRBJ1-5; tentative D call: TRBD1 (5 bases). Between the trimmed V and J ends, which lost 6 bases and 7 bases, there was a span of 13 bases. The CDR3 length is 13 residues. Germline-derived CDR1 and CDR2 are MNHEY and SVGEGT. CDR3 residues: CASSTGGRQPQHF. The CDR3 nucleotides read TGTGCCAGCAGCACCGGGGGAAGGCAGCCCCAGCATTTT.

The chain uses TRBV4-2 and TRBJ2-7; 11 positions match TRBD2. The ends lost 0 bases at V and 0 bases at J; junction bases unmatched: 1. The V gene's germline CDR1 is LGHNA and CDR2 YNFKEQ. CDR3 size: 16 residues. The CDR3 protein is CASSQDGTSGSYEQYF. CDR3 nucleotides: TGTGCCAGCAGCCAAGATGGGACTAGCGGCTCCTACGAGCAGTACTTC.

The chain carries TRBV19 and TRBJ1-6; 10 bases are shared with TRBD1. The J segment lost 7 bases and the V segment lost 10 bases, leaving 7 bases of the junction unmatched. Germline-derived CDR1 and CDR2 are LNHDA and SQIVND (reference sequence). The CDR3 runs 14 residues. The CDR3 nucleotides are TGTGCCACCAAGCCGGGACAGGGGAATTCACCCCTCCACTTT. This sequence encodes CATKPGQGNSPLHF. Full variable domain (missing parts from reference TRBV19 and TRBJ1-6): DGGITQSPKYLFRKEGQNVTLSCEQNLNHDAMYWYRQDPGQGLRLIYYSQIVNDFQKGDIAEGYSVSREKKESFPLTVTSAQKNPTAFYLCATKPGQGNSPLHFGNGTRLTVT.

The rearrangement uses TRBV11-3 and TRBJ2-3; 13 bases fit TRBD2. From germline, CDR1 is SGHNT and CDR2 YENEEA. V was clipped by 0 bases and J by 1 base; unmatched bases: 10. CDR3 length: 20 residues. CDR3 amino acids: CASSLDYRTSGSWGTDTQYF. The CDR3 region has the DNA TGTGCCAGCAGCTTAGATTATAGGACTAGCGGGAGTTGGGGCACAGATACGCAGTATTTT.

V usage is TRBV28 and J usage is TRBJ2-3; tentatively, D is TRBD2 (5 bases). There are 17 residues in the CDR3. Germline lookup yields CDR1 MDHEN and CDR2 SYDVKM. V was cut by 5 bases and J by 0 bases, with 18 bases left in between. CDR3 loop: CASSPRYPGLSTDTQYF. Written as DNA, the CDR3 is TGTGCCAGCAGTCCCAGATATCCAGGACTTAGCACAGATACGCAGTATTTT. Variable domain in full (rest from reference TRBV28 and TRBJ2-3): DVKVTQSSRYLVKRTGEKVFLECVQDMDHENMFWYRQDPGLGLRLIYFSYDVKMKEKGDIPEGYSVSREKKERFSLILESASTNQTSMYLCASSPRYPGLSTDTQYFGPGTRLTVL.

As for this clone: One end of the junction varies from germline; a read error may be responsible. J is TRBJ2-7 and V is TRBV7-9, with TRBD1 identical over 7 bases. CDR1 and CDR2 from the germline V gene are SEHNR and FQNEAQ (reference sequence). This CDR3 comprises 14 residues. DNA for the CDR3: TGTGCCAGCACCTTAGGGGGCTTCTCCTACGAGCAGTACTTC. It yields the protein CASTLGGFSYEQYF.

The rearrangement links TRBV6-5 to TRBJ1-3, with D tentatively TRBD1 (5 bases). The CDR3 runs to 15 residues. Trimming cost V 5 bases and J 3 bases, with 14 bases left between them. Germline V gene lookup returns CDR1 MNHEY and CDR2 SVGAGI. CDR3 nucleotides: TGTGCCAGCAGTCCTCGCCCAGGGTATGGAAACACCATATATTTT. It yields the protein CASSPRPGYGNTIYF.

J is TRBJ1-1 and V is TRBV10-3; D is unclear. The CDR3 contains 13 residues. V was shortened by 3 bases and J by 4 bases, with 9 bases between the two germline ends. Germline CDR1 and CDR2: ENHRY and SYGVKD. The CDR3 DNA reads TGTGCCATCAGTGATTTTGAGGGCACTGAAGCTTTCTTT. It is translated as CAISDFEGTEAFF.

V gene TRBV7-8 combines with J gene TRBJ2-7, with TRBD2 as a possible D gene (5 bases). Looked up from germline, CDR1 is SGHVS and CDR2 is FQNEAQ. The ends were cut back, 1 base at V and 5 bases at J, with 12 bases in the middle. The CDR3 is 14 residues long. CDR3 nucleotides: TGTGCCAGCAGCTTAGTCCTGGGAGTTAACGAGCAGTACTTC. Protein product: CASSLVLGVNEQYF.

This clone showed up just a few times. The chain links TRBV11-3 to TRBJ1-1, with 8 bases fitting TRBD1. The CDR3 is 16 residues long. V gave up 0 bases and J gave up 7 bases; unmatched junction bases: 10. Per germline, CDR1 SGHNT and CDR2 YENEEA. The CDR3 DNA reads TGTGCCAGCAGCTTAGATGATTGGCAGGGGGCAGGTGAAGCTTTCTTT. Protein product: CASSLDDWQGAGEAFF.